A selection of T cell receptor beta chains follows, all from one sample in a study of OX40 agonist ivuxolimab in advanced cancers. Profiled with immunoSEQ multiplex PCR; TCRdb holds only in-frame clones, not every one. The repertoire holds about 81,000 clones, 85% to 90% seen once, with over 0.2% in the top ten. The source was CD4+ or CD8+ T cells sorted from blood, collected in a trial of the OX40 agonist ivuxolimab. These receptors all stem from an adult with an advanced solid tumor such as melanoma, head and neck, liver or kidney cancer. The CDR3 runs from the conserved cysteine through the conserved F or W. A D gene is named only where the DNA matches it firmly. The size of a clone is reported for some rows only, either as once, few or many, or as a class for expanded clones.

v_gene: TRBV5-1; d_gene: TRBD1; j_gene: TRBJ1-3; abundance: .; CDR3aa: CASSLATGGSGNTIYF; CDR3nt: TGCGCCAGCAGCTTGGCGACAGGGGGGTCTGGAAACACCATATATTTT
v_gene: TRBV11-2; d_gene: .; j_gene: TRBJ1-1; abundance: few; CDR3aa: CASSTYSGMNTEAFF; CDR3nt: TGTGCCAGCAGCACTTACAGCGGTATGAACACTGAAGCTTTCTTT
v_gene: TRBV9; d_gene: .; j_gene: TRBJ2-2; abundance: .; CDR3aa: CASSVVSSTGELFF; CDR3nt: TGTGCCAGCAGCGTAGTTAGCAGCACCGGGGAGCTGTTTTTT
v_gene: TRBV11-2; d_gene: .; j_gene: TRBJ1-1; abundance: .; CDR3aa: CASSSRGGRDTEAFF; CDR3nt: TGTGCCAGCAGCTCGCGGGGGGGCCGGGACACTGAAGCTTTCTTT
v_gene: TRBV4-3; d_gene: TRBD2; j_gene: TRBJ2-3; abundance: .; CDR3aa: CASSQDRASGYTDTQYF; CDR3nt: TGCGCCAGCAGCCAAGATAGGGCTAGCGGGTACACAGATACGCAGTATTTT
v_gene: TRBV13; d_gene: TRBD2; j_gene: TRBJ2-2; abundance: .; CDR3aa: CASSLGEASGTGELFF; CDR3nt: TGTGCCAGCAGCTTAGGGGAGGCTAGCGGGACCGGGGAGCTGTTTTTT
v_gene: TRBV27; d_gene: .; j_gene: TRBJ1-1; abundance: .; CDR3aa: CASPIEAFF; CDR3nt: TGTGCCAGCCCAATTGAAGCTTTCTTT
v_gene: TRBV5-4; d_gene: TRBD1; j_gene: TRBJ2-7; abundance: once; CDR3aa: CASSYPGTGGYEQYF; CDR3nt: TGTGCCAGCAGCTACCCCGGGACAGGGGGCTACGAGCAGTACTTC
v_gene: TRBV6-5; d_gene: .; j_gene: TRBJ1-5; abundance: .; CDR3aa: CASRDGTYSNQPQHF; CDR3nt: TGTGCCAGCAGGGACGGAACCTATAGCAATCAGCCCCAGCATTTT
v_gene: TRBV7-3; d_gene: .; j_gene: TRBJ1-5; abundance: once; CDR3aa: CASSLGRQGPADQPQHF; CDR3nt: TGTGCCAGCAGCTTAGGGAGGCAAGGTCCGGCCGATCAGCCCCAGCATTTT
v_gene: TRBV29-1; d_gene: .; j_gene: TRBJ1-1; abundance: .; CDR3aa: CSVELTVLNTEAFF; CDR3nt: TGCAGCGTTGAACTGACGGTCCTGAACACTGAGGCTTTCTTT
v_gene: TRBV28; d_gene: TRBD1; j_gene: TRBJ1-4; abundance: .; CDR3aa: CASSTGTGRDEKLFF; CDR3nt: TGTGCCAGCAGTACCGGGACAGGGAGGGATGAAAAACTGTTTTTT
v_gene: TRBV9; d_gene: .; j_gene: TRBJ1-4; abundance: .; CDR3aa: CASSAGRRGGEKLFF; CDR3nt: TGTGCCAGCAGCGCGGGCCGCCGGGGGGGTGAAAAACTGTTTTTT
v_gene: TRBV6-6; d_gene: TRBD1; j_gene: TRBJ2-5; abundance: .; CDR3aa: CASSGRDRAETQYF; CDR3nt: TGTGCCAGCAGTGGAAGGGACAGGGCGGAGACCCAGTACTTC
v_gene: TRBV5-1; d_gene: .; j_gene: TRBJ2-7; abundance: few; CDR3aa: CASSLALLQVEQYF; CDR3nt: TGCGCCAGCAGCTTGGCATTACTTCAGGTCGAGCAGTACTTC
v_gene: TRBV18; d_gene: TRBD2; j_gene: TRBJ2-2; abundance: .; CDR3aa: CASSPSGGANTGELFF; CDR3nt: TGTGCCAGCTCACCGAGCGGGGGCGCGAACACCGGGGAGCTGTTTTTT
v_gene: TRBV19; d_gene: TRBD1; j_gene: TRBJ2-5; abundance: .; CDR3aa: CASSTSGTGEETQYF; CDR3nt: TGTGCCAGTAGTACCTCCGGGACAGGGGAAGAGACCCAGTACTTC
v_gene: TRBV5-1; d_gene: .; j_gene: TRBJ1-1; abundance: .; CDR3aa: CASSLVAGETEAFF; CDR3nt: TGCGCCAGCAGCTTGGTAGCGGGGGAAACTGAAGCTTTCTTT
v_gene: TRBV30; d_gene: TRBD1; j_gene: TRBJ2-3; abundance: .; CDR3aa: CAWTQDRGHVDTQYF; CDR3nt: TGTGCCTGGACCCAGGACAGGGGGCATGTAGATACGCAGTATTTT